This TCR beta chain originates from a study of immune characteristics of hereditary and idiopathic chronic pancreatitis. Concerning the study at large: The study examined local immune cells and TCRbeta repertoires in the pancreas in hereditary and idiopathic chronic pancreatitis, using control pancreases from organ donors for comparison. TCRbeta sequencing was performed on roughly five control pancreases, roughly seven hereditary chronic pancreatitis pancreases and roughly six idiopathic chronic pancreatitis pancreases. The gDNA-based approach was selected because minimal in vitro experimental manipulation of pancreas-infiltrating T cells was involved.

Receptor amplification or capture employed the immunoSEQ multiplex PCR assay. From pancreatic genomic DNA, the TCRbeta CDR3 region along with adjacent sequences was amplified and then sequenced. The authors processed their data as follows. Productive clonality and productive rearrangement counts were measured along with repertoire diversity, which was expressed as a mean normalized Shannon-Wiener index. Control and chronic pancreatitis repertoire metrics were compared by means of the nonparametric Mann-Whitney U test. A shared clonotype was defined as a CDR3beta sequence with the same amino acid composition and length across subjects. TCRdb provides this immuneACCESS table in a form limited to in-frame rearrangements. Some clones are lacking; in checked studies, under half of them reflect an unresolved V gene, and why the rest are absent is not known. V and J calls plus clone size are reproduced from that table; the DNA served to infer D and trimming. The sample records some 1,800 clones, around 74% of which are singletons. The top ten clones comprise roughly 50% of the sample.

As regards this clone: Its antigen specificity is not known. No clone much larger than this one lies a single base away; base qualities are absent.

The CDR3 holds 15 amino acids from the cysteine to the phenylalanine. The retained sequence is limited to the CDR3, 45 bases, with the frame set at the first base. V is clipped by 5 bases and J by 2 bases, and the sequence between their germline boundaries is 14 bases long. Based on the germline V gene (reference sequence), the CDR1 and CDR2 sequences are LNHDA and SQIVND. Chronic pancreatitis pancreas tissue was obtained from patients undergoing total pancreatectomy with islet autotransplantation (TPIAT). No known history of diabetes was present in the included chronic pancreatitis patients. For TCRbeta sequencing, genomic DNA was pulled straight from bulk pancreas tissue, skipping any T cell sorting. At two US centers, pancreas tissues from patients and organ donors were collected on a consecutive basis. Overall study results and their limits: Among about a dozen chronic pancreatitis patients, the number of productive TCR rearrangements showed a positive correlation with disease severity scores. The study did not include chronic pancreatitis caused by alcohol use. Both chronic pancreatitis groups showed significantly increased TCRbeta repertoire diversity and reduced clonality versus controls. Patient tissue was available only at the time of TPIAT, so disease duration differences may have influenced immune findings. Vbeta-Jbeta gene family usage, including TRBV10, TRBV19, TRBV23 and TRBV5, differed between hereditary and idiopathic chronic pancreatitis.

Sequencing was performed on pancreas tissue with hereditary chronic pancreatitis. This receptor was obtained from a human donor with chronic pancreatitis. The chain was built from TRBV19 and TRBJ2-3; a tentative D call is TRBD2 (5 bases match). The CDR3 reads as follows: CASSEGERHTDTQYF. The bases are TGTGCCAGTAGTGAGGGAGAAAGGCACACAGATACGCAGTATTTT.